This T cell receptor beta chain was sequenced in a study of OX40 agonist ivuxolimab in advanced cancers. Findings and limits, study-wide: Some nonresponders additionally presented with little normalized T-cell clonal expansion. Clonal expansion from baseline to week 6 occurred in both CD4+ and CD8+ T cells. The study did not work out the antigen specificity of the expanded peripheral T cells.

Clones were read by immunoSEQ multiplex PCR, and TCRdb kept only the in-frame ones, dropping some. In the table there are about 38,000 clones, roughly nine tenths of which are singletons. V lost 2 bases to trimming and J lost 6 bases, with 14 bases between them. The CDR3 sequence is 13 residues long. Germline V gene lookup returns CDR1 GTSNPN and CDR2 SVGIG (reference sequence). Only a few counts were recorded for this clone. The antigen is unknown. V usage is TRBV30 and J usage is TRBJ2-7, with D perhaps matching TRBD1 (6 bases). The specimen comprised CD4+ or CD8+ T cells sorted from blood, sampled in a trial of the OX40 agonist ivuxolimab. The clonotype was recovered from an adult with an advanced solid tumor such as melanoma, head and neck, liver or kidney cancer. The DNA of the CDR3 is TGTGCCTGGAGTCCGACACAGGGATTCGAGCAGTACTTC. It encodes CAWSPTQGFEQYF. Together with reference TRBV30 and TRBJ2-7, the CDR3 gives the full variable domain: SQTIHQWPATLVQPVGSPLSLECTVEGTSNPNLYWYRQAAGRGLQLLFYSVGIGQISSEVPQNLSASRPQDRQFILSSKKLLLSDSGFYLCAWSPTQGFEQYFGPGTRLTVT.